Listed here are 29 T cell receptor beta chains from one sample, sequenced in a study of regulatory T cells in long-lasting Graves disease. As to time point: persistent/refractory GD, antithyroid drugs over 5 years with positive TRAb. The TCR library was made from RNA extracted from PBMCs. HTBI primers from iRepertoire and Arm-PCR of CDR3 regions yielded the TCR beta libraries. TCRdb fed the multiplex PCR reads into MiXCR, producing one record per CDR3 protein. Of roughly 700,000 distinct CDR3 sequences in the sample, around 32% were seen once. The sequences come from peripheral blood mononuclear cells (PBMCs), collected when the disease was refractory, from a patient treated with antithyroid drugs. These receptors came from a female donor with Graves disease.

The table lists this clonotype with a few counts. The chain combines TRBV20-1 with TRBJ2-7; D is ambiguous. V was pared by 0 bases and J by 3 bases, with 12 bases between. The CDR3 sequence is 14 residues long. The germline V gene encodes CDR1 DFQATT and CDR2 SNEGSKA (reference sequence). In DNA form, the CDR3 reads TGCAGTGCTAGAGATTACCGCAACAACTACGAGCAGTACTTC. Translating gives CSARDYRNNYEQYF.

V is TRBV18 and J is TRBJ2-5, with TRBD1 as a possible D gene (6 bases). Germline-derived CDR1 and CDR2 are KGHSH and LQKENI. CDR3 length equals 15 residues. Trimming removed 4 bases from V and 3 bases from J, with 15 bases in between. The CDR3 region is CASSLSRAGEETQYF. In nucleotides, the CDR3 is TGTGCCAGCTCACTCTCCCGGGCAGGGGAAGAGACCCAGTACTTC. The entire variable domain, with the rest obtained from reference TRBV18 and TRBJ2-5, is as follows: NAGVMQNPRHLVRRRGQEARLRCSPMKGHSHVYWYRQLPEEGLKFMVYLQKENIIDESGMPKERFSAEFPKEGPSILRIQQVVRGDSAAYFCASSLSRAGEETQYFGPGTRLLVL.

Ten or more counts support this clonotype. J is TRBJ1-2 and V is TRBV12-3 or TRBV12-4, with D possibly TRBD1 on 6 matching bases. Deletions cut 5 bases from V and 6 bases from J, with 13 bases between. The CDR3 runs 13 residues. Here the CDR3 reads CASSPDRNHGYTF. For the CDR3, the DNA is TGTGCCAGCAGTCCGGACAGAAACCATGGCTACACCTTC.

In this sample, this clonotype turned up a few times. The V call is TRBV7-2, the J call TRBJ2-7, with D hard to call. The CDR3 spans 16 residues. V lost 0 bases and J 0 bases, leaving 12 bases between the germline ends. In germline, CDR1 is SGHTA, CDR2 FQGNSA. The CDR3 DNA reads TGTGCCAGCAGCTTAGCAAGGGCAGGCCTCTCCTACGAGCAGTACTTC. Translation: CASSLARAGLSYEQYF.

This clonotype was seen a few times. V and J are TRBV29-1 and TRBJ1-6; the match to TRBD1 covers 7 bases. This CDR3 has 14 residues. V lost 8 bases and J lost 9; bases outside the gene matches: 13. CDR1 is SQVTM and CDR2 is ANQGSEA in the germline V gene. The CDR3: CSLPLRQGGSPLHF. The CDR3 DNA reads TGCAGCCTCCCCTTACGACAGGGTGGTTCACCCCTCCACTTT. Full variable domain (outside the CDR3, taken from reference TRBV29-1 and TRBJ1-6): SAVISQKPSRDICQRGTSLTIQCQVDSQVTMMFWYRQQPGQSLTLIATANQGSEATYESGFVIDKFPISRPNLTFSTLTVSNMSPEDSSIYLCSLPLRQGGSPLHFGNGTRLTVT.

The chain carries TRBV7-9 and TRBJ2-7; 11 bases agree with TRBD2. The CDR3 spans 14 residues. Germline V gives CDR1 SEHNR, CDR2 FQNEAQ (reference sequence). J gave up 5 bases and V 4 bases, and 4 bases lay outside the gene matches. CDR3 sequence reads: CASSSSGRMNEQYF. The DNA of the CDR3 is TGTGCCAGCAGCTCTAGCGGGAGGATGAACGAGCAGTACTTC. The full variable domain, rest sourced from reference TRBV7-9 and TRBJ2-7, is DTGVSQNPRHKITKRGQNVTFRCDPISEHNRLYWYRQTLGQGPEFLTYFQNEAQLEKSRLLSDRFSAERPKGSFSTLEIQRTEQGDSAMYLCASSSSGRMNEQYFGPGTRLTVT.

The chain has TRBV5-1 and TRBJ2-3; D may be TRBD2 (5 bases). The V end lost 0 bases, the J end lost 3 bases, and 14 bases lay between the germline ends. The CDR3 has 16 residues. Germline CDR1 SGHRS, CDR2 YFSETQ. CDR3 residues: CASSLAGRQMTDTQYF. In DNA, the CDR3 is TGCGCCAGCAGCTTGGCGGGAAGACAAATGACAGATACGCAGTATTTT.

Many counts were recorded for this clonotype. V and J are TRBV24-1 and TRBJ1-5, with 9 bases that match TRBD1. Trimming took 7 bases from V and 3 from J; bases not matched to a gene: 6. This CDR3 is built from 15 residues. Germline lookup yields CDR1 KGHDR and CDR2 SFDVKD. CDR3 in amino acids: CATRGQGGYNQPQHF. CDR3 sequence (DNA): TGTGCCACCAGGGGACAGGGAGGGTACAATCAGCCCCAGCATTTT.

Many counts were recorded for this clonotype. The CDR3 nucleotides are TGTGCCAGCAGGGGGGGAGTCTATGGCTACACCTTC. Protein: CASRGGVYGYTF. V and J are TRBV28 and TRBJ1-2, with a weak D call TRBD1 (5 bases). CDR1 is MDHEN and CDR2 is SYDVKM in the germline V gene. Trimming took off 6 bases at V and 4 bases at J, with 9 bases between the two ends. The CDR3 runs to 12 residues.

J is TRBJ2-7 and V is TRBV27; D unresolved. The CDR3 runs to 9 residues. Trimming left V 8 bases short and J 3 bases short, with 2 bases between. Looked up from germline, CDR1 is MNHEY and CDR2 is SMNVEV (reference sequence). The CDR3 is CASLYEQYF. DNA for the CDR3: TGTGCCAGCCTCTACGAGCAGTACTTC.

The chain has TRBV12-3 or TRBV12-4 and TRBJ1-3, with D possibly TRBD1 on 6 matching bases. The V gene lost 7 bases and the J gene lost 0 bases, with 13 bases spanning the gap. This CDR3 has 15 amino acids. CDR3 sequence: CASTATGRSGNTIYF. The DNA for the CDR3 is TGTGCCAGCACCGCCACAGGGCGCTCTGGAAACACCATATATTTT.

This clonotype was counted once. The chain uses TRBV30 and TRBJ1-1; TRBD1 matches 8 bases. Losses at the gene ends were 6 bases for V and 3 bases for J; bases not matched to a gene: 6. The CDR3 has 13 amino acids. Germline assignment: CDR1 GTSNPN and CDR2 SVGIG (reference sequence). CDR3 sequence (DNA): TGTGCCTGTCCAGGACAGGGAGACACTGAAGCTTTCTTT. Encoded protein: CACPGQGDTEAFF. Complete variable domain (other parts from reference TRBV30 and TRBJ1-1): SQTIHQWPATLVQPVGSPLSLECTVEGTSNPNLYWYRQAAGRGLQLLFYSVGIGQISSEVPQNLSASRPQDRQFILSSKKLLLSDSGFYLCACPGQGDTEAFFGQGTRLTVV.

The chain carries TRBV9 and TRBJ1-1; D call uncertain. Between the trimmed V and J ends, which lost 3 bases and 0 bases, there was a span of 12 bases. This CDR3 region has 15 residues. CDR1 is SGDLS, CDR2 YYNGEE, per germline. CDR3 protein: CASSGVSPMNTEAFF. The CDR3, as DNA: TGTGCCAGCAGCGGCGTATCTCCTATGAACACTGAAGCTTTCTTT.

This sequence joins TRBV29-1 and TRBJ1-1; D is uncertain. Germline CDR1 SQVTM, CDR2 ANQGSEA. V was shortened by 6 bases and J by 10 bases, with 15 bases between the two germline ends. The CDR3 is made up of 11 amino acids. CDR3 sequence reads: CSVTGNWVAFF. The CDR3 DNA follows: TGCAGCGTAACGGGGAATTGGGTAGCTTTCTTT.

There are many counts of this clonotype. This sequence joins TRBV20-1 and TRBJ2-7, with 9 bases identical to TRBD2. The CDR3 covers 12 residues. Germline assignment: CDR1 DFQATT and CDR2 SNEGSKA (reference sequence). With V trimmed by 6 bases and J by 8 bases, 8 bases remained unmatched. In DNA form, the CDR3 reads TGCAGTGCGGCTAGCGGGACCATGAAGCAGTACTTC. It encodes CSAASGTMKQYF.

This clonotype was detected many times. V usage is TRBV7-8 and J usage is TRBJ1-2; TRBD1 agrees at 12 bases. The CDR3 has 15 amino acids. Germline CDR1 SGHVS, CDR2 FQNEAQ. V lost 2 bases, J lost 6 bases, and 4 bases stayed unmatched. The CDR3 coding sequence is TGTGCCAGCAGCTTATTGGGGACAGGGGGCGATGGCTACACCTTC. Translated, it gives CASSLLGTGGDGYTF.

V is TRBV6-6 and J is TRBJ1-1, with 9 bases lining up with TRBD1. Germline V gene lookup returns CDR1 MNHNY and CDR2 SVGAGI (reference sequence). J was trimmed by 8 bases and V by 0 bases; bases with no gene match: 4. The CDR3 is 14 amino acids. The CDR3 bases are TGTGCCAGCAGTTACTCGGGGACAGGGCCAGAAGCTTTCTTT. Protein: CASSYSGTGPEAFF.

V gene TRBV5-6 combines with J gene TRBJ1-1; a weak D match, TRBD1 (5 bases). V dropped 4 bases and J dropped 7 bases, with 11 bases sitting between them. Germline V CDR1 and CDR2: SGHDT, YYEEEE. There are 12 residues in the CDR3. The CDR3, as DNA: TGTGCCAGCAGCCTAGACAGAATTGAAGCTTTCTTT. As protein: CASSLDRIEAFF.

The chain couples TRBV7-9 to TRBJ2-7; either TRBD1 or TRBD2 may supply D (5 bases each). The CDR3 has 13 amino acids. V lost 1 base and J lost 6, with 10 bases in between. The V gene's germline CDR1 is SEHNR and CDR2 FQNEAQ (reference sequence). CDR3 DNA: TGTGCCAGCAGCTTAGGTTGGGACGGCGAGCAGTACTTC. Amino acid sequence: CASSLGWDGEQYF.

The gene calls are TRBV3-1 and TRBJ1-1; no clear D. V dropped 4 bases and J dropped 0 bases, with 15 bases sitting between them. The CDR3 runs 16 residues. The germline V gene has CDR1 LGHDT and CDR2 YNNKEL (reference sequence). For the CDR3, the DNA is TGTGCCAGCAGCCCCATCGGAGGGCCGCTGAACACTGAAGCTTTCTTT. Amino acid sequence: CASSPIGGPLNTEAFF.

This clonotype occurred many times. V and J are TRBV28 and TRBJ1-5; D is perhaps TRBD1 (5 bases). The CDR3 length is 12 residues. Germline V gene lookup returns CDR1 MDHEN and CDR2 SYDVKM. Trimming took 4 bases from V and 6 from J, leaving 7 bases between them. The CDR3 spells CASSWGGQPQHF. Here the CDR3 DNA reads TGTGCCAGCAGTTGGGGGGGTCAGCCCCAGCATTTT.

This chain connects TRBV5-4 to TRBJ1-3; no clear D gene. V was cut by 2 bases and J by 0 bases, with 6 bases left in between. The CDR3 has 14 amino acids. CDR1 and CDR2 (germline): SGHNT, YYREEE (reference sequence). CDR3 bases: TGTGCCAGCAGCTTTTGGAACTCTGGAAACACCATATATTTT. Translation: CASSFWNSGNTIYF. Filled out from reference TRBV5-4 and TRBJ1-3, the complete variable domain reads ETGVTQSPTHLIKTRGQQVTLRCSSQSGHNTVSWYQQALGQGPQFIFQYYREEENGRGNFPPRFSGLQFPNYSSELNVNALELDDSALYLCASSFWNSGNTIYFGEGSWLTVV.

This clonotype was recorded a few times. The chain recombines TRBV7-9 with TRBJ2-5, with D possibly being TRBD1 (6 bases). Trimming shortened V by 5 bases and J by 3 bases, and 13 bases separated the two germline ends. The CDR3 is 14 residues long. Looked up from germline, CDR1 is SEHNR and CDR2 is FQNEAQ (reference sequence). In nucleotides, the CDR3 is TGTGCCAGCAGCACCCGAGGGACAAAAGAGACCCAGTACTTC. This translates into CASSTRGTKETQYF. Complete variable domain (other parts from reference TRBV7-9 and TRBJ2-5): DTGVSQNPRHKITKRGQNVTFRCDPISEHNRLYWYRQTLGQGPEFLTYFQNEAQLEKSRLLSDRFSAERPKGSFSTLEIQRTEQGDSAMYLCASSTRGTKETQYFGPGTRLLVL.

J is TRBJ2-5 and V is TRBV29-1, with TRBD1 identical over 8 bases. CDR1 is SQVTM, CDR2 ANQGSEA, per germline. V lost 2 bases to trimming and J lost 5 bases; unmatched junction nucleotides: 7. The CDR3 is 14 amino acids. The CDR3 region is CSVEQQGAWETQYF. CDR3 nucleotides: TGCAGCGTTGAACAGCAGGGGGCTTGGGAGACCCAGTACTTC.

This clonotype came up many times. V and J are TRBV6-1 and TRBJ1-1, with a weak D call TRBD1 (6 bases). This CDR3 has 11 residues. V was clipped by 8 bases and J by 4 bases, with 8 bases between them. Germline values: CDR1 MNHNS, CDR2 SASEGT. This CDR3 reads CASLQGTEAFF. Written as DNA, the CDR3 is TGTGCCAGCCTACAGGGCACTGAAGCTTTCTTT.

This rearrangement joins TRBV20-1 to TRBJ1-1; TRBD1 matches at 12 bases. With V trimmed by 3 bases and J by 5 bases, 7 bases remained unmatched. Germline V gene data show CDR1 as DFQATT and CDR2 as SNEGSKA (reference sequence). The CDR3 sequence is 15 residues long. The CDR3: CSARGDRGPLTEAFF. The CDR3 DNA reads TGCAGTGCTAGGGGGGACAGGGGGCCGCTTACTGAAGCTTTCTTT.

CDR3 sequence: CASSPGAFGTNTGELFF. CDR3 bases: TGTGCCAGCAGCCCAGGAGCGTTCGGGACCAACACCGGGGAGCTGTTTTTT. The chain links TRBV9 to TRBJ2-2; possibly TRBD1 or TRBD2 for D (5 bases each). Trimming cost V 4 bases and J 2 bases, with 18 bases left between them. This CDR3 region has 17 residues. Germline CDR1 is SGDLS and CDR2 is YYNGEE.

There are many counts of this clonotype. The rearrangement links TRBV28 to TRBJ1-2, with 8 bases aligning to TRBD1. This CDR3 is 14 amino acids long. Per germline, CDR1 MDHEN and CDR2 SYDVKM. J gave up 4 bases and V 5 bases, and 6 bases lay outside the gene matches. CDR3 nucleotides: TGTGCCAGCAGTGGGGACAGGTTGGTCTATGGCTACACCTTC. This encodes CASSGDRLVYGYTF.

The V and J genes are TRBV7-2 and TRBJ1-2; maybe TRBD1 (5 bases). Trimming stripped 2 bases from V and 6 bases from J, with 13 bases between. This CDR3 is built from 14 residues. CDR1 SGHTA and CDR2 FQGNSA come from the germline V gene. CDR3 residues: CASSLSGRENGYTF. In DNA, the CDR3 is TGTGCCAGCAGCTTATCAGGGAGGGAGAATGGCTACACCTTC.